This TCR beta chain originates from a study of T cell responses to AZD1222 COVID-19 vaccine. Study-level results: Recipients of two AZD1222 doses showed rising Spike-specific TCR breadth and depth. Females made up more of the donors, who were largely white British, and clonal diversity may have come out too low. The CD4 TCRs associated with vaccination extended across spike and predominated at 160-218 and 743-854.

Only in-frame clones appear in the TCRdb table, and some are missing; sequencing was by immunoSEQ multiplex PCR. The sample carries 90,000 to 95,000 clones, 90% to 95% recorded once. Turning to this clone: The target antigen is unknown.

CDR1 and CDR2 from the germline V gene are LNHDA and SQIVND (reference sequence). Trimming cost V 3 bases and J 3 bases, with 12 bases left between them. The CDR3 runs to 15 residues. The receptor was isolated from an adult in good health. The rearrangement joins TRBV19 to TRBJ2-1; TRBD2 is a possible D gene (7 bases). Here the sequenced sample was peripheral blood, taken on day 0 of AZD1222 vaccination. The CDR3 sequence: CASSMEGGGYNEQFF. In DNA, the CDR3 is TGTGCCAGTAGTATGGAGGGGGGGGGCTACAATGAGCAGTTCTTC.